What follows are 17 T cell receptor beta chains derived from one specimen sequenced in a study of OX40 agonist ivuxolimab in advanced cancers. Library method: the immunoSEQ multiplex PCR assay. TCRdb re-hosts the immuneACCESS table, in-frame sequences only. Its copies lack some clones; in the studies checked, an unresolved V gene accounts for under half of them, and the cause for the rest is not known. The sample has under 70,000 clones on record, around 90% of them singletons. Clones ranked in the top ten supply about 7.1% of the sample. Sequencing used CD4+ or CD8+ T cells sorted from blood, obtained in a trial of the OX40 agonist ivuxolimab. All receptors come from an adult with an advanced solid tumor such as melanoma, head and neck, liver or kidney cancer.

V usage is TRBV11-2 and J usage is TRBJ2-1, with a tentative D call TRBD2 (5 bases). Germline V gene lookup returns CDR1 SGHAT and CDR2 FQNNGV. The V gene lost 3 bases and the J gene lost 8 bases, with 14 bases spanning the gap. The CDR3 totals 14 residues. CDR3 loop: CASSFGVLGYEQFF. Written as DNA, the CDR3 is TGTGCCAGCAGCTTCGGGGTCTTAGGCTATGAGCAGTTCTTC. Full variable domain (remainder filled in from reference TRBV11-2 and TRBJ2-1): EAGVAQSPRYKIIEKRQSVAFWCNPISGHATLYWYQQILGQGPKLLIQFQNNGVVDDSQLPKDRFSAERLKGVDSTLKIQPAKLEDSAVYLCASSFGVLGYEQFFGPGTRLTVL.

On this clone itself: This is likely an artifact of a read error, given a far larger clone one base away. The same CDR3 arises from other DNA sequences in this sample as well. The chain joins TRBV6-4 to TRBJ1-5, with TRBD1 as a possible D gene (5 bases). This CDR3 region has 13 residues. Germline CDR1 and CDR2: MRHNA and SNTAGT. V was cut by 4 bases and J by 1 base, with 5 bases left in between. The chain's CDR3 is CASSGDSNQPQHF. CDR3 nucleotide sequence: TGTGCCAGCAGTGGGGACAGCAATCAGCCCCAGCATTTT.

The DNA for the CDR3 is TGTGCCACCGGCCGGGACAGGGTTAACACCGGGGAGCTGTTTTTT. The encoded protein is CATGRDRVNTGELFF. The chain employs TRBV15 and TRBJ2-2; 9 positions match TRBD1. Germline V lookup: CDR1 LNHNV, CDR2 YYDKDF (reference sequence). J lost 2 bases, V lost 8 bases, and 6 bases had no gene match. This CDR3 region has 15 residues.

The V gene is TRBV30, the J gene TRBJ2-7; 12 bases align to TRBD1. Germline V gene data show CDR1 as GTSNPN and CDR2 as SVGIG (reference sequence). The trim removed 7 bases at V and 6 bases at J, leaving 7 bases unmatched. The CDR3 covers 13 residues. CDR3 DNA: TGTGCCTTCCTAGGGACAGGGGGCCCCGAGCAGTACTTC. Its translation is CAFLGTGGPEQYF. Together with reference TRBV30 and TRBJ2-7, the CDR3 gives the full variable domain: SQTIHQWPATLVQPVGSPLSLECTVEGTSNPNLYWYRQAAGRGLQLLFYSVGIGQISSEVPQNLSASRPQDRQFILSSKKLLLSDSGFYLCAFLGTGGPEQYFGPGTRLTVT.

The chain carries TRBV6-5 and TRBJ2-7, with D perhaps given as TRBD1 or TRBD2 (6 bases each). Trimming stripped 0 bases from V and 3 bases from J, with 12 bases between. The CDR3 contains 15 residues. Germline loops: CDR1 MNHEY, CDR2 SVGAGI. Here the CDR3 DNA reads TGTGCCAGCAGTTACTCGAGGGGGGTTGACTACGAGCAGTACTTC. Amino acids: CASSYSRGVDYEQYF.

This chain links TRBV11-2 with TRBJ1-2; perhaps TRBD1 as D (5 bases). Germline CDR1 is SGHAT and CDR2 is FQNNGV. V lost 3 bases to trimming and J lost 0 bases, with 11 bases between them. The CDR3 consists of 15 residues. The CDR3 DNA reads TGTGCCAGCAGCTTGTTTCAGGGAGCTAACTATGGCTACACCTTC. Residues: CASSLFQGANYGYTF.

This clone showed up just once. The chain joins TRBV5-1 to TRBJ2-7, with D unresolved. The CDR3 spans 15 residues. V lost 0 bases to trimming and J lost 4 bases, with 14 bases between them. Per the germline V gene, CDR1 is SGHRS and CDR2 is YFSETQ. CDR3 region: CASSLADSPLYEQYF. The CDR3 bases are TGCGCCAGCAGCTTGGCCGATTCGCCCCTTTACGAGCAGTACTTC.

The V call is TRBV4-3, the J call TRBJ2-1, with 7 bases that match TRBD2. Germline CDR1 LGHNA, CDR2 YSLEER. This CDR3 region has 18 residues. Losses at the gene ends were 0 bases for V and 10 bases for J; bases not matched to a gene: 18. The CDR3, as DNA: TGCGCCAGCAGCCAAGATCCGATCTCCAGCGGGGAGGGCGTGGAGCAGTTCTTC. Its protein is CASSQDPISSGEGVEQFF.

The CDR3 spells CASSKTGAGVFHDGYTF. The CDR3 bases are TGTGCCAGCTCAAAAACAGGGGCCGGTGTATTTCACGATGGCTACACCTTC. This chain uses TRBV27 with TRBJ1-2; TRBD1 agrees at 7 bases. In germline, CDR1 is MNHEY, CDR2 SMNVEV (reference sequence). This CDR3 region has 17 residues. Losses at the gene ends were 8 bases for V and 6 bases for J; bases not matched to a gene: 21.

The rearrangement links TRBV11-2 to TRBJ1-2; the match to TRBD1 covers 12 bases. Germline lookup yields CDR1 SGHAT and CDR2 FQNNGV. This CDR3 is built from 15 residues. V shed 6 bases and J 3 bases; nucleotides not matched to a gene: 5. DNA of the CDR3: TGTGCCAGCAGTTCCGGGACAGGGGGCGACTATGGCTACACCTTC. This gives the protein CASSSGTGGDYGYTF.

V gene TRBV11-2 combines with J gene TRBJ2-3, with TRBD1 as a possible D gene (5 bases). V was shortened by 4 bases and J by 2 bases, with 13 bases between the two germline ends. There are 15 residues in the CDR3. Germline CDR1 is SGHAT and CDR2 is FQNNGV. The CDR3 protein is CASSWFGRDTDTQYF. The CDR3 DNA reads TGTGCCAGCAGCTGGTTCGGCAGGGACACAGATACGCAGTATTTT.

The chain links TRBV6-1 to TRBJ1-3; D unclear. The CDR3 length is 13 residues. Trimming cost V 2 bases and J 4 bases, with 6 bases left between them. Germline V CDR1 and CDR2: MNHNS, SASEGT. Here the CDR3 DNA reads TGTGCCAGCAGTGAAAGCCCGGGAAACACCATATATTTT. Amino acid sequence: CASSESPGNTIYF.

The chain combines TRBV7-9 with TRBJ2-2; TRBD1 aligns across 9 bases. The germline CDR1 and CDR2 sequences are SEHNR and FQNEAQ (reference sequence). The CDR3 runs to 16 residues. With 4 bases clipped from V and 5 bases from J, the junction kept 8 bases outside the gene matches. DNA of the CDR3: TGTGCCAGCAGCTCCAAGGACAGGGGCCGGACCGGGGAGCTGTTTTTT. Residues: CASSSKDRGRTGELFF.

This rearrangement joins TRBV5-4 to TRBJ2-7; D gene ambiguous. V was clipped by 0 bases and J by 6 bases, with 7 bases between them. Looked up from germline, CDR1 is SGHNT and CDR2 is YYREEE (reference sequence). The CDR3 extends over 12 amino acids. Written as DNA, the CDR3 is TGTGCCAGCAGCTTGGACAGCTCCGAGCAGTACTTC. Translated: CASSLDSSEQYF.

The V gene is TRBV28, the J gene TRBJ1-1; 9 nucleotides agree with TRBD1. The CDR3 runs 16 residues. Germline V lookup: CDR1 MDHEN, CDR2 SYDVKM. The ends lost 6 bases at V and 0 bases at J; junction bases unmatched: 8. CDR3 in DNA: TGTGCCAGCAGAGATCAGACAGGGGGGATGAACACTGAAGCTTTCTTT. This codes for CASRDQTGGMNTEAFF.

This chain uses TRBV19 with TRBJ2-7; perhaps TRBD1 as D (6 bases). V lost 5 bases and J lost 0, with 14 bases in between. This CDR3 is 15 amino acids long. Germline-derived CDR1 and CDR2 are LNHDA and SQIVND (reference sequence). The CDR3 DNA reads TGTGCCAGTAGTGCCCGACAGGTCACCTCCTACGAGCAGTACTTC. Translating gives CASSARQVTSYEQYF.

The chain links TRBV6-6 to TRBJ2-7; 8 positions match TRBD1. V trimming: 6 bases; J trimming: 5 bases; junction bases outside the gene matches: 12. The germline CDR1 and CDR2 sequences are MNHNY and SVGAGI (reference sequence). The CDR3 has 15 amino acids. In DNA form, the CDR3 reads TGTGCCAGCAGCCAACCGGGACAGGTCTTCCACGAGCAGTACTTC. Its translation: CASSQPGQVFHEQYF.